This T cell receptor beta chain emerged from a study of blood T cell repertoires in COVID-19 (dated by TCRdb to the early 2020s). Background on the whole study: Samples covering the acute and convalescent phases of COVID-19 were provided by collaborators in the United States, Italy and Spain. The dataset comprised deeply sampled blood TCRbeta repertoires from subjects exposed to, actively infected with, or recovered from COVID-19. HLA class I and class II types, where available, came from metadata supplied by the sample provider rather than from assay-based typing. Samples came from the ongoing ImmuneRACE study (first 160 participants) plus 1,254 subjects from 6 global collaborators. The repertoires were released in a freely available public database intended as a resource for research on the immune response to SARS-CoV-2. The prospective study material was composed of cDNA or gDNA derived from T cells, B-cell-depleted T cells, or PBMCs. A de-identified subject ID, COVID-19 status, age in years and sex were almost always included in the sample metadata.

Overall results and qualifications from the work: The amount of clinical and demographic metadata varied by source and participant and was provided uncurated.

The collaborating institutions used their own protocols to collect whole blood in K2EDTA tubes. For TCRbeta analysis, collaborators shipped samples as frozen whole blood, isolated PBMCs, or DNA extracted from either of those sample types. V drops 3 bases and J drops 0 bases, leaving 2 bases in between. CDR1 and CDR2 (MNHEY, SVGEGT) derive from the germline V gene. The CDR3 holds 13 amino acids from the cysteine to the phenylalanine. Only CDR3 DNA remains: 39 bases, in frame from the first base. TCRbeta CDR3 regions were amplified from genomic DNA by means of the immunoSEQ Assay, a bias-controlled multiplex PCR. Under the source paper's analysis protocol: Within the assay, amplification of reference gene primers was used to estimate how many nucleated cells each sample contained. To quantify the absolute abundance of each unique TCRbeta CDR3 rearrangement, sequence reads were collapsed and filtered. For each sample, productive Simpson clonality was calculated by taking the square root of Simpson's diversity index across productive rearrangements. Sourced from immuneACCESS, this table was stored by TCRdb with only in-frame sequences that have V and J called. A share of the clones is absent; for the studies checked, an unresolved V gene accounts for under half, and the remainder has no known explanation. V and J calls and clone size are given by that table; D and trimming were obtained from the DNA. The sample records 65,000 to 70,000 clones, 91% of which are singletons. The biggest ten clones account for 13% of the sample.

Of note for this clone: Its antigen remains undetermined. Within one base of it there is no much larger clone, and no base qualities were kept.

The source of this sequence is a human donor with active COVID-19. The donor label of this sample is uncertain. This receptor chain uses TRBV6-2 or TRBV6-3 and TRBJ2-2, with no confident D gene call. The sample taken for sequencing was peripheral blood. The base sequence is TGTGCCAGCAGTTATACGAACACCGGGGAGCTGTTTTTT. Translated, this gives CASSYTNTGELFF.